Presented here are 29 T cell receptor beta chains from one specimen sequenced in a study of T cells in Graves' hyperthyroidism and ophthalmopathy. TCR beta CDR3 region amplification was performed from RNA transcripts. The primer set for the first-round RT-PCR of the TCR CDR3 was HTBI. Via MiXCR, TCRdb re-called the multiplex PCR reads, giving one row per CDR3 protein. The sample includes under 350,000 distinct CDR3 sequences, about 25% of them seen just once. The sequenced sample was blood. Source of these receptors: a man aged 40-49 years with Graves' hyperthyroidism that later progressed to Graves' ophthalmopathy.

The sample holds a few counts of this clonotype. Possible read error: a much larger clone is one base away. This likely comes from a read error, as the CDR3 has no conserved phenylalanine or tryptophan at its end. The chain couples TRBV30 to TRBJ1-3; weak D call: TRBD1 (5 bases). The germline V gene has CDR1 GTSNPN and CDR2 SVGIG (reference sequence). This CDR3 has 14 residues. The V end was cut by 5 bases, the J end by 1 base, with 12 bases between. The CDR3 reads CAWLSRVSGNTIYL. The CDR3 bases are TGTGCCTGGTTATCCAGGGTTTCTGGAAACACCATATATCTT.

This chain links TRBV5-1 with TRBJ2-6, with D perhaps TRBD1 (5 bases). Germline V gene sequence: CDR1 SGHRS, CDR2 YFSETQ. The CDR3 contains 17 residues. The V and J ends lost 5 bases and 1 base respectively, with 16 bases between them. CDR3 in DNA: TGCGCCAGCAGAAGTGCAGGGTGGGAATCTGGGGCCAACGTCCTGACTTTC. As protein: CASRSAGWESGANVLTF.

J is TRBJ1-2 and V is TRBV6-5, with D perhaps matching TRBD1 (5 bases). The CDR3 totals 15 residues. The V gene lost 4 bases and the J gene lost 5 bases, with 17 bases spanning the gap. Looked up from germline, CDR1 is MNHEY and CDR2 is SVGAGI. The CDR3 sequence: CASSSSGPTTYGYTF. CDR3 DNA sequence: TGTGCCAGCAGTTCCTCGGGACCGACGACGTATGGCTACACCTTC.

The CDR3 protein is CASSSQIIRRNTEAFF. The CDR3 bases are TGTGCCAGCAGTTCCCAAATCATCCGCCGGAACACTGAAGCTTTCTTT. The chain carries TRBV28 and TRBJ1-1; D is unresolved. Looked up from germline, CDR1 is MDHEN and CDR2 is SYDVKM. Trimming pared 4 bases from V and 1 base from J, leaving 16 bases between. The CDR3 sequence is 16 residues long.

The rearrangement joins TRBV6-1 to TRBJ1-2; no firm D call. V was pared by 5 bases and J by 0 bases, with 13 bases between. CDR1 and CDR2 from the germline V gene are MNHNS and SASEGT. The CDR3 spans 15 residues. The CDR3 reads CASSQAYTANYGYTF. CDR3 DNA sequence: TGTGCCAGCAGTCAGGCTTACACCGCTAACTATGGCTACACCTTC.

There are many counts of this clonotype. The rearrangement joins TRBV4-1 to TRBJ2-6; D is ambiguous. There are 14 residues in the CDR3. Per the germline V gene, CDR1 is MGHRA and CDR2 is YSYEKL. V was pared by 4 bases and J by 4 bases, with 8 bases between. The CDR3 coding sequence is TGCGCCAGCAGCCCTTATAGGGGGGCCAACGTCCTGACTTTC. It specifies CASSPYRGANVLTF.

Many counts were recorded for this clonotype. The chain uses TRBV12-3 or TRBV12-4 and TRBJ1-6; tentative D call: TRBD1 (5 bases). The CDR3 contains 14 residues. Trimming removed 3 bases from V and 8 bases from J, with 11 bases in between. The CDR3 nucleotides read TGTGCCAGCAGTTTGAGGGGCTCCGATTCACCCCTCCACTTT. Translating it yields CASSLRGSDSPLHF.

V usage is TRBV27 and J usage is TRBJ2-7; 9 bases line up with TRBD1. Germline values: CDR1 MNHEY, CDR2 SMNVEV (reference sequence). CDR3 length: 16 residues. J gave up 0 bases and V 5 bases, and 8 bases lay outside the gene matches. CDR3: CASSPRDRVISYEQYF. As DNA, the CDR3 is TGTGCCAGCAGTCCCCGGGACAGGGTCATCTCCTACGAGCAGTACTTC.

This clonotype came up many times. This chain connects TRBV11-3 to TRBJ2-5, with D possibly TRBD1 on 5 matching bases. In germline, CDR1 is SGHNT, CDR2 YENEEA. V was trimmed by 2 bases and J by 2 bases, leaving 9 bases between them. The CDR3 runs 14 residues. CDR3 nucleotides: TGTGCCAGCAGCTTATACCAGGGTCAAGAGACCCAGTACTTC. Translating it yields CASSLYQGQETQYF.

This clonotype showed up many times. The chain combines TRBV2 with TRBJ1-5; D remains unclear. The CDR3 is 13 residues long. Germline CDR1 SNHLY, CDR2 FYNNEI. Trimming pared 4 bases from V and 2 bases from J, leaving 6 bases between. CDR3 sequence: CASSVEGNQPQHF. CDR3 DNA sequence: TGTGCCAGCAGTGTGGAGGGCAATCAGCCCCAGCATTTT.

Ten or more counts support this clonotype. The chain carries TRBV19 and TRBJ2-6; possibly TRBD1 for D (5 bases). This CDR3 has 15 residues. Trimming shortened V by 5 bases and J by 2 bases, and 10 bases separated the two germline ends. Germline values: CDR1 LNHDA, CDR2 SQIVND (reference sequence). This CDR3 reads CASSVTVTGANVLTF. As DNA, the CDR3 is TGTGCCAGTAGTGTGACAGTCACTGGGGCCAACGTCCTGACTTTC.

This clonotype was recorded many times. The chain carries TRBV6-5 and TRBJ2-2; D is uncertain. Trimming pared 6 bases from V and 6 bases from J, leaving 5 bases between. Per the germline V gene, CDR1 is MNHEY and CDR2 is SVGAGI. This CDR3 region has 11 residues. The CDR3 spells CASRSSGELFF. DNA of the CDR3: TGTGCCAGCAGATCGTCCGGGGAGCTGTTTTTT.

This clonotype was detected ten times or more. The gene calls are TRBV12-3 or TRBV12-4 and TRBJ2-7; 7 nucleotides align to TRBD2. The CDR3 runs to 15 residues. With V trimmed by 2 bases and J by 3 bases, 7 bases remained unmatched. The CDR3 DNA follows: TGTGCCAGCAGTTTACGGAGCGGGACTGACTACGAGCAGTACTTC. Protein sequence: CASSLRSGTDYEQYF.

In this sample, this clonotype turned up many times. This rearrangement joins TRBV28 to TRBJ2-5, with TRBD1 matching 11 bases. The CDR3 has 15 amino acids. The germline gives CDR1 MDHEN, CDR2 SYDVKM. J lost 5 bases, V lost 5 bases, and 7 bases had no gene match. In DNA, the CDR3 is TGTGCCAGCAGTACGGACAGGGGGCGGTTGGAGACCCAGTACTTC. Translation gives CASSTDRGRLETQYF.

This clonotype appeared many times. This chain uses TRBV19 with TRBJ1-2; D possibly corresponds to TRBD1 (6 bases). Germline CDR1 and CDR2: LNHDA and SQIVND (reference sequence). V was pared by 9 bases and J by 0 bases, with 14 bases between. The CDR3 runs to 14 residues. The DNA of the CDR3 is TGTGCCAGCCTTCAGGGGAGAGCTAACTATGGCTACACCTTC. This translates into CASLQGRANYGYTF.

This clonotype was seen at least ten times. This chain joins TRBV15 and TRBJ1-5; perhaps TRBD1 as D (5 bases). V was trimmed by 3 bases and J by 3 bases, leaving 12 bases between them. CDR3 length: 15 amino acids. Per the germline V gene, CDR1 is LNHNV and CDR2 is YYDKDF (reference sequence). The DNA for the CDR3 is TGTGCCACCAGCAGGAATACAGGCGTCAATCAGCCCCAGCATTTT. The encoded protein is CATSRNTGVNQPQHF.

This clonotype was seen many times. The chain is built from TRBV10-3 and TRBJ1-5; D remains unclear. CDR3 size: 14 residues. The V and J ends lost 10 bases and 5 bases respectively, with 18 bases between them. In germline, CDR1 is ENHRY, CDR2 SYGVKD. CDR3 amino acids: CATSRSEGDQPQHF. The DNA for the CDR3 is TGTGCCACCTCACGTTCGGAGGGAGATCAGCCCCAGCATTTT.

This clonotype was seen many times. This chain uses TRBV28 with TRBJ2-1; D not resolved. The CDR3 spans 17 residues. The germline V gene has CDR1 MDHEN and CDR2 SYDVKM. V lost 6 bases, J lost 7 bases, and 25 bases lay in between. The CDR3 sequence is CASSQIWASNDRNEQFF. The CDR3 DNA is TGTGCCAGCAGCCAAATCTGGGCTAGTAATGATCGTAATGAGCAGTTCTTC.

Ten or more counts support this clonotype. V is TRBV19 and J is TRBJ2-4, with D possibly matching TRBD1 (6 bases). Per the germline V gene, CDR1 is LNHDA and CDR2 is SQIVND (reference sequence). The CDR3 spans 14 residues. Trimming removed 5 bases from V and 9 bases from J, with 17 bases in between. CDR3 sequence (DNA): TGTGCCAGTAGTCATACCAGGGGCGGACCCATTCAGTACTTC. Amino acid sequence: CASSHTRGGPIQYF.

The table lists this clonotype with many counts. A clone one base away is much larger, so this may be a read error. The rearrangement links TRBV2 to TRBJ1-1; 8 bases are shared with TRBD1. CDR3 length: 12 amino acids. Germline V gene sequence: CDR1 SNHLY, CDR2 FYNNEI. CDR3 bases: TGTGCCACTGGACAGGGTTTGACTGGAGCTTTCTTT. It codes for CATGQGLTGAFF.

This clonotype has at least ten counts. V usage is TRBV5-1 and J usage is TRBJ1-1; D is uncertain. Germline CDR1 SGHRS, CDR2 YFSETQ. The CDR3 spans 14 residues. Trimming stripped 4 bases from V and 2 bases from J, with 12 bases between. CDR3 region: CASSPSSSNTEAFF. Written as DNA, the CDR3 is TGCGCCAGCAGCCCCAGCTCGAGCAACACTGAAGCTTTCTTT.

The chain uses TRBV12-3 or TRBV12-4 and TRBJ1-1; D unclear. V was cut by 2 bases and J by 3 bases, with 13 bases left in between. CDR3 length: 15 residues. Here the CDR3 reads CASSLLPEWYTEAFF. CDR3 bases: TGTGCCAGCAGTTTATTGCCGGAGTGGTACACTGAAGCTTTCTTT.

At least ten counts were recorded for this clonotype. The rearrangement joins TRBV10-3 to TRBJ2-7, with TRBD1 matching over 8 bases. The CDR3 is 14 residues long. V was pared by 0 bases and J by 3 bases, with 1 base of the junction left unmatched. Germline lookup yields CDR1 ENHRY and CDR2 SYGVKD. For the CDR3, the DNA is TGTGCCATCAGTGAGTCGACAGGGGACTACGAGCAGTACTTC. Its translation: CAISESTGDYEQYF.

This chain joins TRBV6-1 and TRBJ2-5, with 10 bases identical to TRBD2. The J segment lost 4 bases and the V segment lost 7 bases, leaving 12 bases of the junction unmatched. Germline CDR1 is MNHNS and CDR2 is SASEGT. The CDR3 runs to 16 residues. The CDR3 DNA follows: TGTGCCAGCAACTCATTATCGAGCGGGAGGGTAGAGACCCAGTACTTC. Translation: CASNSLSSGRVETQYF.

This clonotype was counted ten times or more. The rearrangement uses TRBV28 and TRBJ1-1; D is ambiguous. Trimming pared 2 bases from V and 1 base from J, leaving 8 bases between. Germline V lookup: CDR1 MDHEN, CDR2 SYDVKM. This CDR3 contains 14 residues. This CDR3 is CASSLPGSNTEAFF. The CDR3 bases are TGTGCCAGCAGTTTACCCGGGTCGAACACTGAAGCTTTCTTT.

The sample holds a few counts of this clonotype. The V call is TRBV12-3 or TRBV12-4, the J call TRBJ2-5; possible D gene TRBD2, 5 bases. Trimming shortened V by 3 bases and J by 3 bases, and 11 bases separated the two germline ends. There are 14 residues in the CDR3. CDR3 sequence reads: CASSFSGKEETQYF. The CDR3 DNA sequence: TGTGCCAGCAGTTTTTCCGGGAAAGAAGAGACCCAGTACTTC.

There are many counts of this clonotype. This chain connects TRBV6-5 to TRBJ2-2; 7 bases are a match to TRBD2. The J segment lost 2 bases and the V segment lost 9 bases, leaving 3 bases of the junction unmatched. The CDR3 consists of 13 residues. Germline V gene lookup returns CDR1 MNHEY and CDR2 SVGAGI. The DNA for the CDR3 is TGTGCCAGTCGGGACTACAACACCGGGGAGCTGTTTTTT. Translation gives CASRDYNTGELFF.

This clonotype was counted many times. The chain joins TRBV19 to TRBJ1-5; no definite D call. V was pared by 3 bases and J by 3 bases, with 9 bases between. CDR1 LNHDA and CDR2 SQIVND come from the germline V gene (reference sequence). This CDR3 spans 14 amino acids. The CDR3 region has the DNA TGTGCCAGTAGTATTCAGAACTCCAATCAGCCCCAGCATTTT. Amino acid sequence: CASSIQNSNQPQHF.

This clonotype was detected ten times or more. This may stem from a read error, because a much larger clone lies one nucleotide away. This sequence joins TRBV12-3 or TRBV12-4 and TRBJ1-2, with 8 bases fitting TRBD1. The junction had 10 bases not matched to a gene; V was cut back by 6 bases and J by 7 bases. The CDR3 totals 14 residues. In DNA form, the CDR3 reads TGTGCCAGCAGAGCGACAGGGGACTTCGGTGGCTACACCTTC. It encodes CASRATGDFGGYTF.